Following are 13 T cell receptor beta chains from one sample sequenced in a study of T cells in Graves' hyperthyroidism and ophthalmopathy (dated by TCRdb to about 2019). Libraries were built with multiplex PCR. The reads were generated on an Illumina HiSeq 2000. The TCR beta CDR3 regions were amplified from RNA transcripts. The TCR CDR3 was subjected to a first round of RT-PCR using the HTBI primer set and the Qiagen OneStep RT-PCR kit. TCRdb ran its own pipeline on the public reads, namely fastp trimming at Q25 and MiXCR clone calling, and kept in-frame beta chains. Identical CDR3 protein sequences are pooled into one entry, listed with their most common genes and DNA. For this sample there are more than 150,000 distinct CDR3 sequences; about a sixth appear just once. Jointly, the top ten make up roughly 30% of the sample. Sample: blood. These receptors were obtained from a woman aged 50 to 60 with Graves' hyperthyroidism.

This clonotype was seen many times. The chain is built from TRBV28 and TRBJ1-2; D remains ambiguous. The CDR3 loop spans 11 amino acids. V shed 8 bases and J shed 4 bases, with 8 bases lying between them. The germline V gene encodes CDR1 MDHEN and CDR2 SYDVKM. As DNA, the CDR3 is TGTGCCAGCGGTTACCCCTATGGCTACACCTTC. Its translation: CASGYPYGYTF.

This clonotype occurred a few times. This sequence joins TRBV27 and TRBJ2-6; D might be TRBD2 (5 bases). The germline V gene encodes CDR1 MNHEY and CDR2 SMNVEV (reference sequence). The CDR3 runs 16 residues. The V gene lost 5 bases and the J gene lost 1 base, with 12 bases spanning the gap. The CDR3: CASSPRWRSGANVLTF. CDR3 DNA: TGTGCCAGCAGTCCACGTTGGAGGTCTGGGGCCAACGTCCTGACTTTC.

This clonotype was recorded at least ten times. The chain couples TRBV7-8 to TRBJ1-1, with D perhaps matching TRBD1 (5 bases). Germline-derived CDR1 and CDR2 are SGHVS and FQNEAQ. V lost 2 bases, J lost 14 bases, and 27 bases lay in between. The CDR3 spans 16 residues. The CDR3 here is CASSLRGRDGLSGSFF. As DNA, the CDR3 is TGTGCCAGCAGCTTAAGAGGCAGGGACGGCCTGTCGGGGAGCTTCTTT.

This chain uses TRBV12-3 or TRBV12-4 with TRBJ2-1; possibly TRBD1 for D (5 bases). V lost 5 bases to trimming and J lost 0 bases, with 11 bases between them. There are 15 residues in the CDR3. CDR3 amino acids: CASSPDTSSYNEQFF. The CDR3 DNA reads TGTGCCAGCAGTCCGGACACGAGCTCCTACAATGAGCAGTTCTTC.

The sample holds many counts of this clonotype. J is TRBJ2-2 and V is TRBV6-1; 8 nucleotides align to TRBD2. The V segment lost 6 bases and the J segment 0 bases; nucleotides outside the gene matches: 6. Looked up from germline, CDR1 is MNHNS and CDR2 is SASEGT. The CDR3 has 16 residues. The CDR3 sequence is CASSPRGGANTGELFF. CDR3 bases: TGTGCCAGCAGCCCCCGGGGGGGGGCGAACACCGGGGAGCTGTTTTTT.

The genes are TRBV6-2 or TRBV6-3 and TRBJ1-5; 12 bases fit TRBD1. The trim removed 5 bases at V and 4 bases at J, leaving 6 bases unmatched. The CDR3 length is 16 residues. In germline, CDR1 is MNHEY, CDR2 SVGEGT. The CDR3 loop is CASSTGQGARNQPQHF. CDR3 coding DNA: TGTGCCAGCAGTACGGGACAGGGGGCGAGGAATCAGCCCCAGCATTTT.

Details on this clonotype: This CDR3 is missing its conserved last phenylalanine or tryptophan, likely due to a read error. The genes are TRBV6-2 or TRBV6-3 and TRBJ1-1; D is unclear. Deletions cut 6 bases from V and 4 bases from J, with 15 bases between. Germline assignment: CDR1 MNHEY and CDR2 SVGEGT. CDR3 length equals 14 residues. CDR3 in DNA: TGTGCCAGCAGGCTTCCCGGGCGAGGCACTGAAGCTTTCCTT. Protein sequence: CASRLPGRGTEAFL.

This clonotype has ten or more counts. V and J are TRBV7-8 and TRBJ2-1; TRBD2 might be the D (5 bases). The germline CDR1 and CDR2 sequences are SGHVS and FQNEAQ. The CDR3 contains 17 residues. V lost 1 base, J lost 0 bases, and 13 bases lay in between. CDR3: CASSLDRGAFSYNEQFF. CDR3 nucleotides: TGTGCCAGCAGCTTAGATCGGGGAGCTTTCTCCTACAATGAGCAGTTCTTC. The whole variable domain, remainder taken from reference TRBV7-8 and TRBJ2-1, is GAGVSQSPRYKVAKRGQDVALRCDPISGHVSLFWYQQALGQGPEFLTYFQNEAQLDKSGLPSDRFFAERPEGSVSTLKIQRTQQEDSAVYLCASSLDRGAFSYNEQFFGPGTRLTVL.

This clonotype was counted ten times or more. This chain uses TRBV7-8 with TRBJ2-3; D remains unclear. Trimming stripped 2 bases from V and 5 bases from J, with 5 bases between. This CDR3 region has 12 residues. CDR1 and CDR2 from the germline V gene are SGHVS and FQNEAQ. The CDR3 sequence: CASSLYEDTQYF. The CDR3 nucleotides read TGTGCCAGCAGCTTATATGAAGATACGCAGTATTTT. Filled out from reference TRBV7-8 and TRBJ2-3, the complete variable domain reads GAGVSQSPRYKVAKRGQDVALRCDPISGHVSLFWYQQALGQGPEFLTYFQNEAQLDKSGLPSDRFFAERPEGSVSTLKIQRTQQEDSAVYLCASSLYEDTQYFGPGTRLTVL.

A few counts support this clonotype. The V call is TRBV7-9, the J call TRBJ1-2; the D gene is possibly TRBD1 (5 bases). Per the germline V gene, CDR1 is SEHNR and CDR2 is FQNEAQ (reference sequence). Trimming cost V 6 bases and J 1 base, with 12 bases left between them. The CDR3 runs 14 residues. This chain's CDR3 is CASSYSGLNYGYTF. The CDR3 region has the DNA TGTGCCAGCAGTTACTCGGGACTTAACTATGGCTACACCTTC. The full variable domain, rest sourced from reference TRBV7-9 and TRBJ1-2, is DTGVSQNPRHKITKRGQNVTFRCDPISEHNRLYWYRQTLGQGPEFLTYFQNEAQLEKSRLLSDRFSAERPKGSFSTLEIQRTEQGDSAMYLCASSYSGLNYGYTFGSGTRLTVV.

This clonotype has a count of ten or more. In DNA form, the CDR3 reads TGTGCCAGCAGACGTCCCGGGGGGAACACTGAAGCTTTCTTT. Translation gives CASRRPGGNTEAFF. The V and J genes are TRBV6-1 and TRBJ1-1, with D possibly matching TRBD1 (5 bases). Trimming left V 6 bases short and J 1 base short, with 12 bases between. This CDR3 region has 14 residues. From germline, CDR1 is MNHNS and CDR2 SASEGT.

This clonotype occurred a few times. The genes are TRBV6-2 or TRBV6-3 and TRBJ1-1; weak D call: TRBD1 (5 bases). Trimming took off 4 bases at V and 12 bases at J, with 21 bases between the two ends. This CDR3 comprises 14 residues. Germline V CDR1 and CDR2: MNHEY, SVGEGT. The DNA for the CDR3 is TGTGCCAGCAGTTCGAACCGACAGACTCCAGATCCTTTCTTT. As protein: CASSSNRQTPDPFF.

This clonotype was recorded many times. This sequence joins TRBV6-1 and TRBJ1-1; D remains unclear. V was shortened by 6 bases and J by 2 bases, with 10 bases between the two germline ends. The CDR3 has 13 amino acids. Germline assignment: CDR1 MNHNS and CDR2 SASEGT. DNA of the CDR3: TGTGCCAGCAGGGACCTGTCAAACACTGAAGCTTTCTTT. This codes for CASRDLSNTEAFF.